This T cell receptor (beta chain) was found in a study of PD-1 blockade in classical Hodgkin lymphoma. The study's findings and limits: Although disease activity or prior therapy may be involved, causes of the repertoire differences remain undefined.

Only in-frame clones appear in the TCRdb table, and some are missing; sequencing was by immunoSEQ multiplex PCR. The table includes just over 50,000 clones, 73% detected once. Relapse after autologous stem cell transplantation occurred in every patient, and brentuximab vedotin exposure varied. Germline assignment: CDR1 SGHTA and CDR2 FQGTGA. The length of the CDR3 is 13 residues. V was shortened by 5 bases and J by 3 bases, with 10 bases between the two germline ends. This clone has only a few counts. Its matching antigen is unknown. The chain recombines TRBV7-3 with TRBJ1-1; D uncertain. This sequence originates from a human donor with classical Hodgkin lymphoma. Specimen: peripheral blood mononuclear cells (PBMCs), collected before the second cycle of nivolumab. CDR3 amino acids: CASSPALHTEAFF. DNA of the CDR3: TGTGCCAGCAGCCCTGCCCTACACACTGAAGCTTTCTTT.